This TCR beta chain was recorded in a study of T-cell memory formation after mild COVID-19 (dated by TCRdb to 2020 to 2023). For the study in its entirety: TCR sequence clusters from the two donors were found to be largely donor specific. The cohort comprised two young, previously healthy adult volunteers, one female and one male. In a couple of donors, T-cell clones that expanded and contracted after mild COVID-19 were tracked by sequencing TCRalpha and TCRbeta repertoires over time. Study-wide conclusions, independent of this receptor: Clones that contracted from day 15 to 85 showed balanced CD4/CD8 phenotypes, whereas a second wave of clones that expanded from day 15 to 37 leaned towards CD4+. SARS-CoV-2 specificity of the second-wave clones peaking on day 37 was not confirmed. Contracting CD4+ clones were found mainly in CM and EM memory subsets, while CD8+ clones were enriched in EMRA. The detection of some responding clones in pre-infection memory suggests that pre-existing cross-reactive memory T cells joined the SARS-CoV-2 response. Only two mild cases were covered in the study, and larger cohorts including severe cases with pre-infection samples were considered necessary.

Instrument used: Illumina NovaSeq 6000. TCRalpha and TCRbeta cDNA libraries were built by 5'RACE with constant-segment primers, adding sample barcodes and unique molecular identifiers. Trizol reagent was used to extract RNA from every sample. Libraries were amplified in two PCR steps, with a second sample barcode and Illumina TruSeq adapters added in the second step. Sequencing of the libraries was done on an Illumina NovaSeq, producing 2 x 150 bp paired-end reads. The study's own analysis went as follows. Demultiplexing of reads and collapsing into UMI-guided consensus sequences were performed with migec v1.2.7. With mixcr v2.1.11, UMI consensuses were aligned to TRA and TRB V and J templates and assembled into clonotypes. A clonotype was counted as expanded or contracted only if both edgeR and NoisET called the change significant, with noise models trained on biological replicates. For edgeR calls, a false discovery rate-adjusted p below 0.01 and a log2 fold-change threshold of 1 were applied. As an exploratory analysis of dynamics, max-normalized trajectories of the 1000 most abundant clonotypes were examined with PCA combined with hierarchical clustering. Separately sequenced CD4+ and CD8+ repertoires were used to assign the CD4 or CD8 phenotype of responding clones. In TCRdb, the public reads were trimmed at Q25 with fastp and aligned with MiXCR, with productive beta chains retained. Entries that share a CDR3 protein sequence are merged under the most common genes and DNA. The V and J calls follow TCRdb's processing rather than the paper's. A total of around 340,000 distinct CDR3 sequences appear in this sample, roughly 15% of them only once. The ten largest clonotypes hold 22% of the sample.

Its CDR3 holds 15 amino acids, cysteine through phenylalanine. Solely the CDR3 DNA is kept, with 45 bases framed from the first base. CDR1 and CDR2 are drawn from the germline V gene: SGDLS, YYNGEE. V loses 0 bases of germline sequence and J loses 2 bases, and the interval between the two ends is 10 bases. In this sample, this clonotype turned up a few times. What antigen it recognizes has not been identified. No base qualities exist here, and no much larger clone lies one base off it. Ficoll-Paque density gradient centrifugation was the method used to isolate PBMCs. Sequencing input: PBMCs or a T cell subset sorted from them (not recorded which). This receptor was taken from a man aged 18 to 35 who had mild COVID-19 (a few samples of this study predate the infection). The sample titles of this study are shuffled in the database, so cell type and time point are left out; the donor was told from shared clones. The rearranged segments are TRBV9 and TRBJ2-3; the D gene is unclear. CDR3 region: CASSVGPVYTDTQYF. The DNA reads TGTGCCAGCAGCGTAGGGCCGGTTTACACAGATACGCAGTATTTT. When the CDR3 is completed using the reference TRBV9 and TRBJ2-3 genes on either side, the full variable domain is DSGVTQTPKHLITATGQRVTLRCSPRSGDLSVYWYQQSLDQGLQFLIQYYNGEERAKGNILERFSAQQFPDLHSELNLSSLELGDSALYFCASSVGPVYTDTQYFGPGTRLTVL.